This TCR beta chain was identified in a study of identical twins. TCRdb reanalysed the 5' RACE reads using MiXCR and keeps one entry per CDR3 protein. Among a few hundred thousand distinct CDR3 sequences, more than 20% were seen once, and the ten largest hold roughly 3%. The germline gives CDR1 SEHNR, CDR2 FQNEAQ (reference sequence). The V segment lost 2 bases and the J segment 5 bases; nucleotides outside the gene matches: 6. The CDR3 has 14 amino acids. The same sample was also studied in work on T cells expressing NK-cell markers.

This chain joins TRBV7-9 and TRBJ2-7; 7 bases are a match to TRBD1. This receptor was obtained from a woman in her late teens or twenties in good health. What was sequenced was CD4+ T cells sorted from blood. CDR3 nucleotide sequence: TGTGCCAGCAGCTTAATGGGGACAGCGAACGAGCAGTACTTC. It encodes CASSLMGTANEQYF.